The rows below give T cell receptor beta chains drawn from one sample of a study of tumor-infiltrating lymphocytes in oesophageal squamous cell carcinoma. TCRdb re-derived calls from the PCR reads in MiXCR, one entry per CDR3 protein. There are fewer than 20,000 distinct CDR3 sequences in the sample; under 45% occur only once, and roughly 26% lies in the top ten. The sequencing sample was made of esophageal tumor tissue. These receptors were taken from a male donor with esophageal squamous cell carcinoma. CDR3s include the opening cysteine and the closing phenylalanine or tryptophan. Fields, in order: J gene, V gene, clone size, D gene, CDR3 protein, CDR3 DNA. A D gene is named only where the DNA matches it firmly. Some rows mark clone size as missing; the rest say once, few, many or name a class of expanded clone.

J gene: TRBJ2-3
V gene: TRBV7-3
clone size: few
D gene: TRBD2
CDR3 protein: CASSLKAGGTDTQYF
CDR3 DNA: TGTGCCAGCAGCTTAAAAGCGGGAGGTACAGATACGCAGTATTTT

J gene: TRBJ2-7
V gene: TRBV7-2
clone size: large
D gene: NA
CDR3 protein: CASSYHYEQYF
CDR3 DNA: TGTGCCAGCAGCTACCACTACGAGCAGTACTTC

J gene: TRBJ2-1
V gene: TRBV11-2
clone size: many
D gene: NA
CDR3 protein: CASSLDGTQVLFF
CDR3 DNA: TGTGCCAGCAGCTTAGACGGGACCCAGGTCCTGTTCTTC

J gene: TRBJ2-5
V gene: TRBV7-2
clone size: NA
D gene: NA
CDR3 protein: CASSLSGGAGETQYF
CDR3 DNA: TGTGCCAGCAGCTTATCAGGCGGGGCGGGAGAGACCCAGTACTTC

J gene: TRBJ2-7
V gene: TRBV7-3
clone size: once
D gene: NA
CDR3 protein: CASSLRGGDEQYF
CDR3 DNA: TGTGCCAGCAGCTTAAGAGGAGGGGACGAGCAGTACTTC

J gene: TRBJ2-6
V gene: TRBV7-4
clone size: NA
D gene: TRBD1
CDR3 protein: CASSPRQGSSGANVLTF
CDR3 DNA: TGTGCCAGCAGCCCCCGACAGGGAAGCTCTGGGGCCAACGTCCTGACTTTC

J gene: TRBJ2-3
V gene: TRBV12-3/TRBV12-4
clone size: NA
D gene: NA
CDR3 protein: CASSLARDGTDTQYF
CDR3 DNA: TGTGCCAGCAGTTTAGCGCGGGACGGGACAGATACGCAGTATTTT

J gene: TRBJ2-3
V gene: TRBV6-1
clone size: medium-sized
D gene: NA
CDR3 protein: CASSRGKSTDTQYF
CDR3 DNA: TGTGCCAGCTCCAGGGGCAAAAGCACAGATACGCAGTATTTT

J gene: TRBJ2-6
V gene: TRBV12-3/TRBV12-4
clone size: medium-sized
D gene: TRBD2
CDR3 protein: CASRPAGGQGANVLTF
CDR3 DNA: TGTGCCAGCAGACCAGCGGGGGGGCAAGGGGCCAACGTCCTGACTTTC

J gene: TRBJ2-7
V gene: TRBV11-2
clone size: NA
D gene: TRBD1
CDR3 protein: CASSLAPGTAYEQYF
CDR3 DNA: TGTGCCAGCAGCTTGGCTCCCGGGACAGCCTACGAGCAGTACTTC

J gene: TRBJ2-7
V gene: TRBV15
clone size: NA
D gene: NA
CDR3 protein: CATSRDHTGSYEQYF
CDR3 DNA: TGTGCCACCAGCAGAGATCACACAGGCTCCTACGAGCAGTACTTC

J gene: TRBJ1-3
V gene: TRBV7-3
clone size: NA
D gene: NA
CDR3 protein: CASSLVSGTDSGNTIYF
CDR3 DNA: TGTGCCAGCAGCTTAGTATCCGGGACGGACTCTGGAAACACCATATATTTT

J gene: TRBJ2-1
V gene: TRBV7-3
clone size: NA
D gene: TRBD2
CDR3 protein: CASSPQLTSGGEQFF
CDR3 DNA: TGTGCCAGCAGCCCTCAACTTACTAGCGGGGGTGAGCAGTTCTTC

J gene: TRBJ1-6
V gene: TRBV28
clone size: NA
D gene: NA
CDR3 protein: CASRAQGSYNSPLHF
CDR3 DNA: TGTGCCAGCAGGGCACAGGGTTCCTATAATTCACCCCTCCACTTT

J gene: TRBJ2-1
V gene: TRBV28
clone size: once
D gene: TRBD1
CDR3 protein: CASSLWVRGRQETQFF
CDR3 DNA: TGTGCCAGCAGTTTATGGGTCAGGGGGCGACAAGAGACCCAGTTCTTC

J gene: TRBJ1-2
V gene: TRBV7-3
clone size: NA
D gene: NA
CDR3 protein: CASSTLAQGLDNYGYTF
CDR3 DNA: TGTGCCAGCAGCACGCTAGCCCAGGGCCTCGATAACTATGGCTACACCTTC

J gene: TRBJ2-5
V gene: TRBV7-6
clone size: many
D gene: NA
CDR3 protein: CASSLESNNEQYF
CDR3 DNA: TGTGCTAGCAGCTTAGAATCCAACAATGAGCAGTACTTC

J gene: TRBJ1-2
V gene: TRBV5-8
clone size: many
D gene: NA
CDR3 protein: CASSLAWAAIHYGYTF
CDR3 DNA: TGTGCCAGCAGCTTGGCCTGGGCGGCTATTCACTATGGCTACACCTTC

J gene: TRBJ2-1
V gene: TRBV28
clone size: many
D gene: NA
CDR3 protein: CASSWPGRSIHEQFF
CDR3 DNA: TGTGCCAGCAGTTGGCCGGGACGGTCAATCCATGAGCAGTTCTTC

J gene: TRBJ2-3
V gene: TRBV7-3
clone size: many
D gene: NA
CDR3 protein: CASSFGTTDTQYF
CDR3 DNA: TGTGCCAGCAGCTTTGGGACTACAGATACGCAGTATTTT

J gene: TRBJ2-2
V gene: TRBV7-9
clone size: many
D gene: NA
CDR3 protein: CASSPRGGGSGELFF
CDR3 DNA: TGTGCCAGCAGCCCCCGAGGAGGGGGATCCGGGGAGCTGTTTTTT

J gene: TRBJ2-2
V gene: TRBV6-1
clone size: medium-sized
D gene: NA
CDR3 protein: CASSEPYKAGELFF
CDR3 DNA: TGTGCCAGCAGTGAGCCCTACAAGGCCGGGGAGCTGTTTTTT

J gene: TRBJ2-1
V gene: TRBV7-2
clone size: few
D gene: TRBD2
CDR3 protein: CASSRGLAGGSEQFF
CDR3 DNA: TGTGCCAGCAGCCGGGGACTAGCGGGAGGAAGTGAGCAGTTCTTC

J gene: TRBJ2-5
V gene: TRBV6-5
clone size: NA
D gene: TRBD2
CDR3 protein: CASSLAGVPQETQYF
CDR3 DNA: TGTGCCAGCAGCTTAGCGGGAGTTCCCCAAGAGACCCAGTACTTC

J gene: TRBJ2-7
V gene: TRBV7-8
clone size: many
D gene: TRBD2
CDR3 protein: CASSLWGGGGQYF
CDR3 DNA: TGTGCCAGCAGCCTGTGGGGAGGCGGGGGGCAGTACTTC

J gene: TRBJ2-5
V gene: TRBV6-6
clone size: NA
D gene: NA
CDR3 protein: CASSYSGQKETQYF
CDR3 DNA: TGTGCCAGCAGTTACTCCGGGCAGAAAGAGACCCAGTACTTC

J gene: TRBJ2-7
V gene: TRBV6-1
clone size: few
D gene: NA
CDR3 protein: CASRDDSGWEQYF
CDR3 DNA: TGTGCCAGCAGGGACGACTCTGGGTGGGAGCAGTACTTC

J gene: TRBJ2-1
V gene: TRBV10-2
clone size: NA
D gene: NA
CDR3 protein: CASSEPYGRSSSYNEQFF
CDR3 DNA: TGCGCCAGCAGTGAGCCTTACGGGCGGTCAAGCTCCTACAATGAGCAGTTCTTC

J gene: TRBJ2-7
V gene: TRBV5-1
clone size: NA
D gene: TRBD1
CDR3 protein: CASSVGGAEQYF
CDR3 DNA: TGCGCCAGCAGTGTAGGGGGCGCCGAGCAGTACTTC

J gene: TRBJ2-3
V gene: TRBV12-3/TRBV12-4
clone size: once
D gene: TRBD2
CDR3 protein: CASSISGSGTDTQYF
CDR3 DNA: TGTGCCAGCAGTATTAGCGGGAGTGGTACAGATACGCAGTATTTT

J gene: TRBJ2-1
V gene: TRBV11-3
clone size: NA
D gene: NA
CDR3 protein: CASSLERGEQFF
CDR3 DNA: TGTGCCAGCAGCTTAGAGAGGGGTGAGCAGTTCTTC

J gene: TRBJ2-3
V gene: TRBV7-8
clone size: NA
D gene: TRBD1
CDR3 protein: CASRRGQGPTDTQYF
CDR3 DNA: TGTGCCAGCAGACGAGGACAGGGCCCCACAGATACGCAGTATTTT

J gene: TRBJ2-3
V gene: TRBV28
clone size: few
D gene: TRBD2
CDR3 protein: CASNTAGTSQTDTQYF
CDR3 DNA: TGTGCCAGCAATACAGCCGGGACTAGTCAAACAGATACGCAGTATTTT

J gene: TRBJ1-2
V gene: TRBV7-8
clone size: NA
D gene: NA
CDR3 protein: CAGSLERRNYGHTF
CDR3 DNA: TGTGCCGGCAGCTTAGAGAGGAGAAACTATGGCCACACCTTC

J gene: TRBJ2-3
V gene: TRBV6-1
clone size: medium-sized
D gene: NA
CDR3 protein: CASSSGATQYF
CDR3 DNA: TGTGCCAGCTCTTCGGGGGCAACGCAGTATTTT

J gene: TRBJ2-7
V gene: TRBV19
clone size: many
D gene: NA
CDR3 protein: CASTPTGRSSYEQYF
CDR3 DNA: TGTGCCAGTACCCCGACAGGGAGGAGCTCCTACGAGCAGTACTTC

J gene: TRBJ1-5
V gene: TRBV18
clone size: many
D gene: NA
CDR3 protein: CASSPAGANQPQHF
CDR3 DNA: TGTGCCAGCTCACCAGCGGGGGCCAATCAGCCCCAGCATTTT

J gene: TRBJ1-1
V gene: TRBV14
clone size: few
D gene: NA
CDR3 protein: CASSQDSLNTEAFF
CDR3 DNA: TGTGCCAGCAGCCAAGATTCGCTGAACACTGAAGCTTTCTTT

J gene: TRBJ2-7
V gene: TRBV5-6
clone size: NA
D gene: NA
CDR3 protein: CASSLGGDSYEQYF
CDR3 DNA: TGTGCCAGCAGCTTAGGTGGGGACTCCTACGAGCAGTACTTC

J gene: TRBJ2-3
V gene: TRBV7-8
clone size: NA
D gene: NA
CDR3 protein: CASSLLGGSGEQYF
CDR3 DNA: TGTGCCAGCAGCCTCCTAGGGGGTTCAGGAGAGCAGTACTTT

J gene: TRBJ2-1
V gene: TRBV7-6
clone size: NA
D gene: NA
CDR3 protein: CASSLQGWDEQFF
CDR3 DNA: TGTGCCAGCAGCTTGCAGGGTTGGGACGAGCAGTTCTTC

J gene: TRBJ2-2
V gene: TRBV7-9
clone size: many
D gene: NA
CDR3 protein: CASSLTGTKNTGELFF
CDR3 DNA: TGTGCCAGCAGCTTAACCGGGACAAAGAACACCGGGGAGCTGTTTTTT

J gene: TRBJ2-3
V gene: TRBV7-3
clone size: NA
D gene: TRBD2
CDR3 protein: CASSSGVAGVDTQYF
CDR3 DNA: TGTGCCAGCAGCTCTGGTGTAGCGGGGGTGGATACGCAGTATTTT

J gene: TRBJ2-7
V gene: TRBV6-1
clone size: many
D gene: TRBD1
CDR3 protein: CASKSGGTYYEQYF
CDR3 DNA: TGTGCCAGCAAATCAGGGGGCACCTATTACGAGCAGTACTTC